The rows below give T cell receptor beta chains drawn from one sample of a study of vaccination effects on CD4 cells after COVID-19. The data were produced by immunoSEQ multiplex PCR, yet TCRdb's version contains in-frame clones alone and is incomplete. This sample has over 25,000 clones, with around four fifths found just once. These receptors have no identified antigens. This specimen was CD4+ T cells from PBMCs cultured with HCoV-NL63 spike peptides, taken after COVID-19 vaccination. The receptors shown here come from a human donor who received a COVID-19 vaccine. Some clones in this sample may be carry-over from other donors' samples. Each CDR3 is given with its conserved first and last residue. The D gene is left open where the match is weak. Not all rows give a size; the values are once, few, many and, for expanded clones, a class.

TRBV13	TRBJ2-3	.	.	CASRLASTDTQYF	TGTGCCAGCAGGTTGGCTAGCACAGATACGCAGTATTTT
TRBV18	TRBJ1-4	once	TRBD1	CASSPRQGATNEKLFF	TGTGCCAGCTCACCGCGGCAGGGGGCGACTAATGAAAAACTGTTTTTT
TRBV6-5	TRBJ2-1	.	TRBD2	CASSSVGRGGLGEQFF	TGTGCCAGCAGTTCCGTTGGGCGGGGGGGCCTTGGTGAGCAGTTCTTC
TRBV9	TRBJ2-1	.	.	CASSVGASPYNEQFF	TGTGCCAGCAGCGTAGGGGCTAGCCCCTACAATGAGCAGTTCTTC
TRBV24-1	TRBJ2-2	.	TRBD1	CATSANDGTANTGELFF	TGTGCCACCAGTGCCAATGACGGGACAGCGAACACCGGGGAGCTGTTTTTT
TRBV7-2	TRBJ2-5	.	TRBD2	CASSLSGTSGGGQETQYF	TGTGCCAGCAGCTTAAGTGGGACTAGCGGTGGGGGCCAAGAGACCCAGTACTTC
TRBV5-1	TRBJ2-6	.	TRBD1	CASSYSGQRSGANVLTF	TGCGCCAGCAGCTACTCGGGACAGCGCTCTGGGGCCAACGTCCTGACTTTC
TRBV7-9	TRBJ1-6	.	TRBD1	CASGTQGDDSPLHF	TGTGCCAGCGGAACACAGGGGGACGATTCACCCCTCCACTTT
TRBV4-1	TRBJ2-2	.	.	CASREGRTGELFF	TGCGCCAGCAGAGAGGGGCGGACCGGGGAGCTGTTTTTT
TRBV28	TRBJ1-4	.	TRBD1	CASYRGWANEKLFF	TGTGCCAGCTACAGGGGATGGGCTAATGAAAAACTGTTTTTT
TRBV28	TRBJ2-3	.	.	CASPPSITSTDTQYF	TGTGCCAGCCCCCCAAGCATTACTAGCACAGATACGCAGTATTTT
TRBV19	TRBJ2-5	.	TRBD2	CASSIGGGSETQYF	TGTGCCAGTAGTATAGGGGGGGGAAGCGAGACCCAGTACTTC
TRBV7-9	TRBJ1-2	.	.	CASSINPAQDYTF	TGTGCCAGCAGCATCAACCCGGCCCAGGACTACACCTTC
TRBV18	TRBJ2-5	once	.	CASSLELQETQYF	TGTGCCAGCTCGCTAGAACTCCAAGAGACCCAGTACTTC
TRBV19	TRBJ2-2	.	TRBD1	CASTPNPGQGARGYTGELFF	TGTGCCAGTACCCCAAATCCGGGACAGGGGGCGCGGGGTTACACCGGGGAGCTGTTTTTT
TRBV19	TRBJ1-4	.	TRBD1	CASTSPQGASEKLFF	TGTGCCAGTACCTCACCACAGGGGGCATCTGAAAAACTGTTTTTT
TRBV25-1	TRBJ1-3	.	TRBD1	CASSHPRDSVFSGNTIYF	TGTGCCAGCAGTCACCCTCGGGACAGCGTTTTCTCTGGAAACACCATATATTTT
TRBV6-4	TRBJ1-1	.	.	CASSERMNTEAFF	TGTGCCAGCAGTGAGAGGATGAACACTGAAGCTTTCTTT
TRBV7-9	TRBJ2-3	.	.	CASSLTGTVDTDTQYF	TGTGCCAGCAGCTTAACTGGGACGGTTGACACAGATACGCAGTATTTT
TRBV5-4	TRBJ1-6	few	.	CASSLAQDNSPLHF	TGTGCCAGCAGCTTGGCCCAGGATAATTCACCCCTCCACTTT
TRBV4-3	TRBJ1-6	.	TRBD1	CASSQVFGQGPSPLHF	TGCGCCAGCAGCCAAGTGTTCGGACAGGGGCCGTCACCCCTCCACTTT
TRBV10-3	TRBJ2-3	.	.	CAISTSPGLDTQYF	TGTGCCATCAGCACTAGCCCCGGGTTGGATACGCAGTATTTT
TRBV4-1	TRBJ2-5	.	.	CASSPPDGSTQYF	TGCGCCAGCAGCCCCCCAGACGGCAGCACCCAGTACTTC
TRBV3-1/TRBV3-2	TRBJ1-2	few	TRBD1	CASSQDLGQGGSGYTF	TGTGCCAGCAGCCAAGATTTGGGACAGGGGGGAAGTGGCTACACCTTC